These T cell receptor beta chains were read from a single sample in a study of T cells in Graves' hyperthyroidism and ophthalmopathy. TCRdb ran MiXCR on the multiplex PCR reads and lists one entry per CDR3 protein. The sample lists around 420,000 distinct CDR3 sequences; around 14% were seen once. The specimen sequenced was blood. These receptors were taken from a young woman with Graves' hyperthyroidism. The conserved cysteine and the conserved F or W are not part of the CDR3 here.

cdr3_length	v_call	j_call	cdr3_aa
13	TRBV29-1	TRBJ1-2	SVFSTGTGYHGYT
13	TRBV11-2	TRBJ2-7	ASSELAGGRYEQY
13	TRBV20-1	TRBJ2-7	SARSPKGLNYEQY
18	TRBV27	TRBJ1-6	ASSLKGRDRGLVVGSPLH
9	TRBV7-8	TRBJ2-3	ATSSGDTQY
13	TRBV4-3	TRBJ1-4	ASSQVGETNEKLF
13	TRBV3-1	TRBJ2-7	ASSPMTGSGYEQY
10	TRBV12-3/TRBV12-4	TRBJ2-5	ASGRLQETQY
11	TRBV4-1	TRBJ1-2	ASSLRENFGYT
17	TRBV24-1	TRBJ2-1	ATSVAGLAGGSSYNEQF
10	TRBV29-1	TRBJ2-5	SDRRGPGTQY
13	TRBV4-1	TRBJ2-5	ASSQVEYLQETQY
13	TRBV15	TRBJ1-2	ATSRDGRAGKGYT
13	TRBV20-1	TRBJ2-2	SAKPGQGTTGELF
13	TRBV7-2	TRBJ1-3	ASSGTGTGENTIY
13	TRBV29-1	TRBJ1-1	SVGSLGRINTEAF
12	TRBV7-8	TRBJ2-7	ASSLTAGRGGQY
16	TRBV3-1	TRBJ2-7	ASSPEPPGGLPTYEQY
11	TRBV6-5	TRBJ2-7	ASSYARPGEQY
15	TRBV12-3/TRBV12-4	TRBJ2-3	ASSPRTRRGRTDTQY